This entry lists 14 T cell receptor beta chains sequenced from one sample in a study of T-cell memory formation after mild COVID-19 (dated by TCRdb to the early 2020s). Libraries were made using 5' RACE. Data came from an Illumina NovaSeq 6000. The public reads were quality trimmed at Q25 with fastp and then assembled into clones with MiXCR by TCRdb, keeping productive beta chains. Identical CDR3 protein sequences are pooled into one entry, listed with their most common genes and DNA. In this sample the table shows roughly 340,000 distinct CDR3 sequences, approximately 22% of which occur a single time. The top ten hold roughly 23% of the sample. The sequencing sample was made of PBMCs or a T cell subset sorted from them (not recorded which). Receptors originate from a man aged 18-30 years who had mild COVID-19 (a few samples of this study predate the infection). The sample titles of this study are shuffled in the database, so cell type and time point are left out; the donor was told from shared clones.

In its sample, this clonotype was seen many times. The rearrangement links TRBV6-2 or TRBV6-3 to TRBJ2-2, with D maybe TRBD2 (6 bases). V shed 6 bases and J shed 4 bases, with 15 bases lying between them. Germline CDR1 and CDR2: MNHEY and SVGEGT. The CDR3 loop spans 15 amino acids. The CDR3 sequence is CASREGREATGELFF. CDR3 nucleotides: TGTGCCAGCAGAGAGGGTAGGGAGGCCACCGGGGAGCTGTTTTTT.

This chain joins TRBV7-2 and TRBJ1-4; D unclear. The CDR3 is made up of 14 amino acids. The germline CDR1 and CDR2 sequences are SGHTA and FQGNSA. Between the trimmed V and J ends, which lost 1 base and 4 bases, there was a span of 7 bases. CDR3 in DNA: TGTGCCAGCAGCTTAGGGGGAATTAATGAAAAACTGTTTTTT. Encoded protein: CASSLGGINEKLFF.

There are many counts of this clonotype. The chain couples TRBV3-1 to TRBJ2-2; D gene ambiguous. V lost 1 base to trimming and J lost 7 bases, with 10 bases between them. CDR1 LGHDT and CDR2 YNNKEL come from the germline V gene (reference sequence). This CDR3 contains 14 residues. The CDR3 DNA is TGTGCCAGCAGCCAAGGTCACGGTTACGGGGAGCTGTTTTTT. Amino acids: CASSQGHGYGELFF.

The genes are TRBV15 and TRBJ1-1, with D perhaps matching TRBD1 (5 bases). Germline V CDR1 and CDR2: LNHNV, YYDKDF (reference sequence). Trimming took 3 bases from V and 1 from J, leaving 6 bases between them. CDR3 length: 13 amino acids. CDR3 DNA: TGTGCCACCAGCAGGACAGCGAACACTGAAGCTTTCTTT. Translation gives CATSRTANTEAFF.

The CDR3 DNA sequence: TGTGCCAGCAGCTTGGTGGCGACAGGAGTCACAGATACGCAGTATTTT. Translation: CASSLVATGVTDTQYF. This rearrangement joins TRBV5-6 to TRBJ2-3, with D perhaps TRBD1 (6 bases). This CDR3 is 16 amino acids long. The V end lost 0 bases, the J end lost 2 bases, and 13 bases lay between the germline ends. The germline gives CDR1 SGHDT, CDR2 YYEEEE. The full variable domain, completed using reference TRBV5-6 and TRBJ2-3, is DAGVTQSPTHLIKTRGQQVTLRCSPKSGHDTVSWYQQALGQGPQFIFQYYEEEERQRGNFPDRFSGHQFPNYSSELNVNALLLGDSALYLCASSLVATGVTDTQYFGPGTRLTVL.

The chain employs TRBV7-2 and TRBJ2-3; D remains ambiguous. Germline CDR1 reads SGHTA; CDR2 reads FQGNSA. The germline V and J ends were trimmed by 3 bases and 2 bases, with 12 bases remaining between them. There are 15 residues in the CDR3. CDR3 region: CASSFIGVVTDTQYF. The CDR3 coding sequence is TGTGCCAGCAGCTTCATAGGCGTGGTCACAGATACGCAGTATTTT. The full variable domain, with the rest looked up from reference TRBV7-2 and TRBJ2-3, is GAGVSQSPSNKVTEKGKDVELRCDPISGHTALYWYRQSLGQGLEFLIYFQGNSAPDKSGLPSDRFSAERTGGSVSTLTIQRTQQEDSAVYLCASSFIGVVTDTQYFGPGTRLTVL.

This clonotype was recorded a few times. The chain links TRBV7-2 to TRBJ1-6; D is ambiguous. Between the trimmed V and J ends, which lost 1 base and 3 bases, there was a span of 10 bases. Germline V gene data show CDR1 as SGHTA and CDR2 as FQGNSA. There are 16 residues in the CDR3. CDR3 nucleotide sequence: TGTGCCAGCAGCTTAGGGTCGGTCCTCTATAATTCACCCCTCCACTTT. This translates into CASSLGSVLYNSPLHF.

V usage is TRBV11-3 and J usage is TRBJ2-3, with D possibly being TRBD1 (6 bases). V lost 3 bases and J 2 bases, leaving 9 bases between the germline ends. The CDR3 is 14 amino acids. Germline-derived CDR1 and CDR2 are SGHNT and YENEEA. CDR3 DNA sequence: TGTGCCAGCAGCTTCCAGGGGAACACAGATACGCAGTATTTT. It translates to CASSFQGNTDTQYF.

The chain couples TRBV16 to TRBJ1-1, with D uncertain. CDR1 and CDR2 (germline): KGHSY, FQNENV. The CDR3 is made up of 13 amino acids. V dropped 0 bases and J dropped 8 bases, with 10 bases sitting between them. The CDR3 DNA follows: TGTGCCAGCAGCCAATCCCGGTCGGGGGAAGCTTTCTTT. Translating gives CASSQSRSGEAFF. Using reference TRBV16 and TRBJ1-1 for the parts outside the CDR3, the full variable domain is GEEVAQTPKHLVRGEGQKAKLYCAPIKGHSYVFWYQQVLKNEFKFLISFQNENVFDETGMPKERFSAKCLPNSPCSLEIQATKLEDSAVYFCASSQSRSGEAFFGQGTRLTVV.

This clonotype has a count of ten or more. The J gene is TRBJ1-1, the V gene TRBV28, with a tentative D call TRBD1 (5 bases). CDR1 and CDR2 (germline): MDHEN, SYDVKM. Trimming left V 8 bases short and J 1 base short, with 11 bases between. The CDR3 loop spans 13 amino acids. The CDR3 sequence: CASSPGQNTEAFF. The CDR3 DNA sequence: TGTGCCAGCTCACCCGGACAGAACACTGAAGCTTTCTTT. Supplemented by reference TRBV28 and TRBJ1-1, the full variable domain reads DVKVTQSSRYLVKRTGEKVFLECVQDMDHENMFWYRQDPGLGLRLIYFSYDVKMKEKGDIPEGYSVSREKKERFSLILESASTNQTSMYLCASSPGQNTEAFFGQGTRLTVV.

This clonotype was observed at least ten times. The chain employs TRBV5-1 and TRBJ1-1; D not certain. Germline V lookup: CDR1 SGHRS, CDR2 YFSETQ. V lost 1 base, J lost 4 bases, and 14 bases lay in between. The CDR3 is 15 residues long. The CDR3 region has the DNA TGCGCCAGCAGCTTGTTTATAACAGCCTCCACTGAAGCTTTCTTT. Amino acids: CASSLFITASTEAFF.

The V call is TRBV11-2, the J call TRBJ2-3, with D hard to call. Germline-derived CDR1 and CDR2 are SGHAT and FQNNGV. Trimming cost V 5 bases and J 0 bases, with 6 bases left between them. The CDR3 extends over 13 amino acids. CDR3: CASSTMSTDTQYF. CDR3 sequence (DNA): TGTGCCAGCAGCACCATGAGCACAGATACGCAGTATTTT.

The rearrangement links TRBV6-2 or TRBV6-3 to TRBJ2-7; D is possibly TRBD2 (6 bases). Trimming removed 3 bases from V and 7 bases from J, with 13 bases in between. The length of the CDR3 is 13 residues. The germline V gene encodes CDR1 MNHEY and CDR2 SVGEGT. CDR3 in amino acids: CASSYRRGAEQYV. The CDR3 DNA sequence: TGTGCCAGCAGTTATAGGAGGGGCGCGGAGCAGTACGTC.

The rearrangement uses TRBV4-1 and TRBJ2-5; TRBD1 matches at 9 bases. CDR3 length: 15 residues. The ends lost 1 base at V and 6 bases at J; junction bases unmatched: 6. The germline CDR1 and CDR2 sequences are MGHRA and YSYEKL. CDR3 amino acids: CASSQGQGGKKTQYF. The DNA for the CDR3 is TGCGCCAGCAGCCAAGGACAGGGGGGGAAGAAGACCCAGTACTTC.